This T cell receptor beta chain derives from a study of cytomegalovirus exposure and HLA in healthy donors. Background on the study: Tens of millions of unique TCRs from HLA-typed donors were held in an early release of data.

PCR amplification relied on 60 Vbeta primers (plus 13 Jbeta primers). TCRdb keeps only in-frame clones here, not all; method: immunoSEQ multiplex PCR. This sample yields over 150,000 clones, of which approximately 80% are seen a single time; 1% to 1.5% belongs to the top ten. To note about this clone: The antigen remains unidentified.

General study findings and limits: In a later analysis, several top co-occurrence clusters appeared linked to parvovirus B19, influenza, CMV and Epstein-Barr virus. For most TCR beta V segments, an earlier analysis put the productive rate at about 87% or about 30% of the time.

The origin of this receptor is a boy younger than 10 in good health and CMV-seronegative. The sequenced sample was PBMCs.

The DNA for the CDR3 is TGTGCCAGCAGTGTCGTCCCTAATACGCAGTATTTT. It encodes CASSVVPNTQYF. The V gene is TRBV6-1, the J gene TRBJ2-3, with D uncertain. From germline, CDR1 is MNHNS and CDR2 SASEGT. V was shortened by 4 bases and J by 7 bases, with 9 bases between the two germline ends. This CDR3 has 12 residues.